This record looks at one T cell receptor (beta chain) sequence and its context. The antigen is undetermined. Germline CDR1 is MNHEY and CDR2 is SVGEGT. The CDR3 consists of 14 residues. V lost 5 bases, J lost 8 bases, and 16 bases lay in between. A single record per CDR3 protein comes from TCRdb applying MiXCR to the 5' RACE reads. The table shows about 340,000 distinct CDR3 sequences, with roughly an eighth occurring only once. This entry is derived from a study of T cells after yellow fever vaccination. Overall study findings and caveats: The CD4 compartment and the CD8 compartment contained a small share of clonotypes in common.

The chain joins TRBV6-2 or TRBV6-3 to TRBJ2-1, with TRBD1 as a possible D gene (5 bases). The receptor comes from a man aged 18 to 29 who received the YFV17D yellow fever vaccine. The specimen was CD4+ T cells sorted from PBMCs, collected 15 days after the yellow fever booster vaccination. CDR3 in DNA: TGTGCCAGCAGTCCCAGCGTTCAGGGCGATGAGCAGTTCTTC. This sequence encodes CASSPSVQGDEQFF.